This passage covers 18 T cell receptor beta chains from one sample sequenced in a study of blood T cell repertoires in COVID-19. Repertoires were generated with immunoSEQ multiplex PCR, while TCRdb's copy carries only in-frame clones and drops some. The sample contains approximately 250,000 clones, approximately 89% of which appear only once. The specimen sequenced was peripheral blood. The receptors stem from a woman aged 55-75 years who had recovered from COVID-19.

The chain is built from TRBV2 and TRBJ2-2; the match to TRBD1 covers 7 bases. The CDR3 spans 15 residues. V lost 4 bases, J lost 3 bases, and 5 bases stayed unmatched. Looked up from germline, CDR1 is SNHLY and CDR2 is FYNNEI. DNA for the CDR3: TGTGCCAGCAGTGTTGGTCAGGGGGACACCGGGGAGCTGTTTTTT. Its protein is CASSVGQGDTGELFF.

This clone was picked up many times. The J gene is TRBJ2-2, the V gene TRBV18; 10 bases align to TRBD2. This CDR3 is 16 amino acids long. Germline assignment: CDR1 KGHSH and CDR2 LQKENI. Trimming cost V 4 bases and J 2 bases; bases outside gene matches: 4. CDR3: CASSLAGGSNTGELFF. The DNA of the CDR3 is TGTGCCAGCTCACTAGCGGGGGGATCCAACACCGGGGAGCTGTTTTTT.

V usage is TRBV19 and J usage is TRBJ2-3; perhaps TRBD1 as D (6 bases). The CDR3 length is 11 residues. Germline loops: CDR1 LNHDA, CDR2 SQIVND (reference sequence). Trimming removed 5 bases from V and 11 bases from J, with 11 bases in between. The CDR3 coding sequence is TGTGCCAGTAGTGAGGGACATAGGCAGTATTTT. It is translated as CASSEGHRQYF.

V is TRBV4-2 and J is TRBJ2-3; 7 bases are shared with TRBD1. CDR3 length: 14 residues. The V gene's germline CDR1 is LGHNA and CDR2 YNFKEQ. The V segment lost 1 base and the J segment 5 bases; nucleotides outside the gene matches: 3. CDR3 sequence: CASSQGQGRDTQYF. For the CDR3, the DNA is TGTGCCAGCAGCCAAGGACAGGGCAGAGATACGCAGTATTTT.

This clone was counted a single time. V gene TRBV2 combines with J gene TRBJ1-1, with D possibly TRBD1 on 6 matching bases. The CDR3 is 14 residues long. Germline-derived CDR1 and CDR2 are SNHLY and FYNNEI. V was shortened by 5 bases and J by 1 base, with 11 bases between the two germline ends. The CDR3, as DNA: TGTGCCAGCAGTCTACAGGGAAGGAACACTGAAGCTTTCTTT. Translating gives CASSLQGRNTEAFF.

The V gene is TRBV5-1, the J gene TRBJ2-5; 7 bases align to TRBD1. Trimming took 0 bases from V and 4 from J; bases not matched to a gene: 0. Germline V gene sequence: CDR1 SGHRS, CDR2 YFSETQ. The CDR3 runs to 13 residues. The CDR3 bases are TGCGCCAGCAGCTTGGAGGGGGCAGAGACCCAGTACTTC. The encoded protein is CASSLEGAETQYF.

The chain has TRBV5-4 and TRBJ1-2, with no clear D. This CDR3 contains 15 residues. The germline V gene has CDR1 SGHNT and CDR2 YYREEE (reference sequence). V was cut by 3 bases and J by 3 bases, with 15 bases left in between. For the CDR3, the DNA is TGTGCCAGCAGCTGGAACTCCCGCCGGGACTATGGCTACACCTTC. It codes for CASSWNSRRDYGYTF.

The chain has TRBV5-1 and TRBJ2-5; D might be TRBD1 (6 bases). The V gene's germline CDR1 is SGHRS and CDR2 YFSETQ. The length of the CDR3 is 15 residues. V was cut by 0 bases and J by 4 bases, with 13 bases left in between. DNA of the CDR3: TGCGCCAGCAGCTTGGCTGGTCAGGGGAGAGAGACCCAGTACTTC. This gives the protein CASSLAGQGRETQYF.

The rearrangement uses TRBV9 and TRBJ2-2, with 8 nucleotides matching TRBD2. Germline values: CDR1 SGDLS, CDR2 YYNGEE. V shed 1 base, J shed 5 bases, and the junction held 7 bases outside the gene matches. This CDR3 region has 16 residues. The CDR3 loop is CASSVSGLVITGELFF. The CDR3 region has the DNA TGTGCCAGCAGCGTATCGGGACTAGTGATTACCGGGGAGCTGTTTTTT.

CDR3 in amino acids: CASSETRTSESYNEQFF. The CDR3, as DNA: TGTGCCAGCAGTGAAACTCGGACTAGCGAATCCTACAATGAGCAGTTCTTC. The chain recombines TRBV28 with TRBJ2-1; 9 bases are shared with TRBD2. The germline CDR1 and CDR2 sequences are MDHEN and SYDVKM. The junction had 9 bases not matched to a gene; V was cut back by 5 bases and J by 1 base. CDR3 length: 17 amino acids.

The gene calls are TRBV27 and TRBJ1-2; TRBD1 matches 8 bases. V was clipped by 2 bases and J by 7 bases; unmatched bases: 6. Germline V lookup: CDR1 MNHEY, CDR2 SMNVEV (reference sequence). The CDR3 length is 14 residues. CDR3: CASSLSRQGSGYTF. CDR3 in DNA: TGTGCCAGCAGTTTAAGTCGACAGGGGAGTGGCTACACCTTC.

The chain uses TRBV19 and TRBJ2-1; 12 bases match TRBD2. The trim removed 7 bases at V and 9 bases at J, leaving 13 bases unmatched. Germline-derived CDR1 and CDR2 are LNHDA and SQIVND (reference sequence). CDR3 length equals 16 residues. CDR3 nucleotides: TGTGCCAGTACCAAAACTAGCGGGGGGAGAAACGGTGAGCAGTTCTTC. Its protein product is CASTKTSGGRNGEQFF.

J is TRBJ1-2 and V is TRBV3-1 (or the pseudogene TRBV3-2), with 10 bases that match TRBD1. The V and J ends lost 4 bases and 7 bases, in that order; junction bases with no gene match: 3. The CDR3 consists of 13 residues. Germline V gene lookup returns CDR1 LGHDT and CDR2 YNNKEL (reference sequence). The CDR3: CASSRTGGGGYTF. CDR3 in DNA: TGTGCCAGCAGCCGGACAGGGGGTGGTGGCTACACCTTC.

The chain carries TRBV5-1 and TRBJ2-2; 14 bases are a match to TRBD2. V trimming: 3 bases; J trimming: 9 bases; junction bases outside the gene matches: 1. The CDR3 length is 14 residues. CDR1 is SGHRS and CDR2 is YFSETQ in the germline V gene. CDR3 DNA: TGCGCCAGCAGCTGGACTAGCGGGGGGCGGGAGCTGTTTTTT. Protein sequence: CASSWTSGGRELFF.

The J gene is TRBJ2-1, the V gene TRBV9; 8 nucleotides align to TRBD1. Germline CDR1 and CDR2: SGDLS and YYNGEE. Trimming removed 3 bases from V and 6 bases from J; junction bases left unmatched: 8. The CDR3 loop spans 15 amino acids. CDR3 amino acids: CASSETGGSVNEQFF. CDR3 nucleotides: TGTGCCAGCAGCGAAACAGGGGGTAGTGTCAATGAGCAGTTCTTC. The full variable domain, its missing parts supplied by reference TRBV9 and TRBJ2-1, is DSGVTQTPKHLITATGQRVTLRCSPRSGDLSVYWYQQSLDQGLQFLIQYYNGEERAKGNILERFSAQQFPDLHSELNLSSLELGDSALYFCASSETGGSVNEQFFGPGTRLTVL.

The chain recombines TRBV21-1 with TRBJ1-4; the DNA was not used to check the table's D call, TRBD1. TRBV21-1 is designated a pseudogene. The CDR3 loop spans 14 amino acids. The CDR3 bases are TGTGCCAGCAGCAAAGGACAGCCTAATGAAAAACTGTTTTTT. This gives the protein CASSKGQPNEKLFF.

This clone was picked up many times. The chain couples TRBV7-9 to TRBJ1-1; the D gene is possibly TRBD1 (5 bases). The CDR3 loop spans 15 amino acids. Looked up from germline, CDR1 is SEHNR and CDR2 is FQNEAQ (reference sequence). V was trimmed by 5 bases and J by 3 bases, leaving 16 bases between them. CDR3 in DNA: TGTGCCAGCAGCCTCCGATGGGGGGGTGACACTGAAGCTTTCTTT. Amino acid sequence: CASSLRWGGDTEAFF.

The rearrangement links TRBV11-2 to TRBJ2-3; D may be TRBD2 (5 bases). Trimming took 1 base from V and 3 from J, leaving 8 bases between them. The V gene's germline CDR1 is SGHAT and CDR2 FQNNGV. This CDR3 contains 14 residues. The CDR3 DNA sequence: TGTGCCAGCAGCTTAGTTCGAGGGACAGATACGCAGTATTTT. It yields the protein CASSLVRGTDTQYF.